This TCR beta chain was sequenced for a study of blood T cells in healthy people across ages. Germline loops: CDR1 LGHDT, CDR2 YNNKEL (reference sequence). Trimming left V 7 bases short and J 7 bases short, with 16 bases between. The CDR3 totals 13 residues. Using a J-beta primer mix together with a sample-barcoded 5' primer, a second PCR was run for about 7 to 12 cycles. TCRdb ran MiXCR on the 5' RACE reads and lists one entry per CDR3 protein. The sample comprises more than 1,000,000 distinct CDR3 sequences, 20% to 25% of which are singletons, and around 0.75% rests with the top ten. These data are also associated with another study on T cells of mothers and their children.

The specimen was blood. The clonotype was recovered from a girl aged 2 to 9 in good health. The V gene is TRBV3-1, the J gene TRBJ2-5; D not resolved. The CDR3 reads CASTGPGLGTQYF. The CDR3 DNA follows: TGTGCCAGCACCGGACCTGGTTTGGGGACCCAGTACTTC.